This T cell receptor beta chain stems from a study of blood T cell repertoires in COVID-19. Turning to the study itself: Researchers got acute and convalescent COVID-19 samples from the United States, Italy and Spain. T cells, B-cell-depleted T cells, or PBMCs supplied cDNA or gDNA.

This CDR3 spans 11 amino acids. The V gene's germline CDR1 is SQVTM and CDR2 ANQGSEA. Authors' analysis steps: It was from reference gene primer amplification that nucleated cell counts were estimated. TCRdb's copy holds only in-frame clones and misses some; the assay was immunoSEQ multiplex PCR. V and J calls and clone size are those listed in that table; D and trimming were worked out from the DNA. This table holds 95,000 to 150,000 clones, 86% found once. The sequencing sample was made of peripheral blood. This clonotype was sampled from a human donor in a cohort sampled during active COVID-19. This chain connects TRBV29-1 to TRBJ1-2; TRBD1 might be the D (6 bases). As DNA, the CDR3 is TGCCGGGGAGGGGGGGACTATGGCTACACCTTC. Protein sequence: CRGGGDYGYTF.